The 27 T cell receptor beta chains below were found in one sample sequenced in a study of blood T cells in healthy people across ages. PCR was performed a second time for about 6 to 12 cycles using a sample-barcoded 5' primer and a J-beta primer mix. TCRdb reprocessed the 5' RACE reads via MiXCR and lists one record per CDR3 protein. The table has about 1.6 million distinct CDR3 sequences, 30% to 35% seen once. The sequencing sample was made of blood. These receptors all stem from a woman aged 25 to 39 in good health.

The table lists this clonotype with many counts. The chain carries TRBV11-2 and TRBJ2-7; perhaps TRBD1 as D (6 bases). From germline, CDR1 is SGHAT and CDR2 FQNNGV. The CDR3 contains 15 residues. Deletions cut 5 bases from V and 3 bases from J, with 17 bases between. CDR3 sequence (DNA): TGTGCCAGCAGCCGAAACCGGGACACCTACTACGAGCAGTACTTC. This translates into CASSRNRDTYYEQYF.

This clonotype was seen repeatedly, ten times or more. The chain is built from TRBV24-1 and TRBJ2-3; 7 nucleotides match TRBD2. The V gene end was trimmed by 4 bases and the J gene end by 0 bases; junction bases not matched to a gene: 6. In germline, CDR1 is KGHDR, CDR2 SFDVKD. The CDR3 extends over 16 amino acids. The CDR3 DNA is TGTGCCACCAGTGAGGGGACTATATCTAGCACAGATACGCAGTATTTT. Protein sequence: CATSEGTISSTDTQYF.

The sample holds many counts of this clonotype. The CDR3 DNA follows: TGTGCCAGCGCCTCCTCCACAGATACGCAGTATTTT. It is translated as CASASSTDTQYF. V usage is TRBV3-1 and J usage is TRBJ2-3, with D hard to call. The V gene lost 8 bases and the J gene lost 2 bases, with 8 bases spanning the gap. CDR1 LGHDT and CDR2 YNNKEL come from the germline V gene (reference sequence). The CDR3 is made up of 12 amino acids.

This clonotype was picked up a small number of times. The V gene is TRBV29-1, the J gene TRBJ1-1; D not resolved. Germline V gene sequence: CDR1 SQVTM, CDR2 ANQGSEA. The CDR3 contains 13 residues. Trimming left V 3 bases short and J 0 bases short, with 8 bases between. The CDR3 reads CSVDRRMNTEAFF. The DNA of the CDR3 is TGCAGCGTTGATAGACGGATGAACACTGAAGCTTTCTTT.

The chain carries TRBV2 and TRBJ1-2; 7 nucleotides agree with TRBD1. Germline trimming cut 6 bases from V and 3 bases from J; bases unmatched to any gene: 10. CDR3 length: 15 residues. Germline V lookup: CDR1 SNHLY, CDR2 FYNNEI. The DNA of the CDR3 is TGTGCCAGCAGACGCGGGACAGAAGAATACTATGGCTACACCTTC. It codes for CASRRGTEEYYGYTF.

This clonotype was detected only a few times. This rearrangement joins TRBV4-2 to TRBJ2-7; 11 bases match TRBD2. V dropped 4 bases and J dropped 5; count of bases not matched to a gene: 10. The CDR3 length is 16 residues. Germline CDR1 reads LGHNA; CDR2 reads YNFKEQ. The CDR3 spells CASSPSLAGVHNEQYF. The CDR3 DNA sequence: TGTGCCAGCAGCCCGTCACTAGCGGGAGTTCATAACGAGCAGTACTTC.

This clonotype was detected once. One junction end disagrees with the germline gene, perhaps due to a read error. The chain carries TRBV5-6 and TRBJ2-4; 11 bases match TRBD2. The CDR3 runs 16 residues. Germline V gene lookup returns CDR1 SGHDT and CDR2 YYEEEE. The CDR3 spells CACSSGGLAVKNIQYF. CDR3 sequence (DNA): TGTGCCTGCAGTTCCGGGGGACTAGCGGTGAAAAACATTCAGTACTTC.

J is TRBJ2-7 and V is TRBV28, with TRBD2 identical over 7 bases. Trimming took 5 bases from V and 6 from J; bases not matched to a gene: 10. CDR3 length: 14 amino acids. CDR1 and CDR2 from the germline V gene are MDHEN and SYDVKM. The DNA for the CDR3 is TGTGCCAGCAGTCCCGAGACTAGCCTCGGCGAGCAGTACTTC. Translating it yields CASSPETSLGEQYF. Full variable domain (rest looked up from reference TRBV28 and TRBJ2-7): DVKVTQSSRYLVKRTGEKVFLECVQDMDHENMFWYRQDPGLGLRLIYFSYDVKMKEKGDIPEGYSVSREKKERFSLILESASTNQTSMYLCASSPETSLGEQYFGPGTRLTVT.

This clonotype was detected only a few times. The gene calls are TRBV30 and TRBJ1-1; D possibly corresponds to TRBD1 (6 bases). Germline CDR1 is GTSNPN and CDR2 is SVGIG (reference sequence). CDR3 length: 12 amino acids. Trimming removed 0 bases from V and 8 bases from J, with 10 bases in between. The CDR3 DNA reads TGTGCCTGGAGTGTAACAGGGAGCGAAGCTTTCTTT. Encoded protein: CAWSVTGSEAFF.

V usage is TRBV7-2 and J usage is TRBJ2-1; 7 bases are a match to TRBD2. The J call may be wrong; the DNA end is better matched by TRBJ2-7. Germline lookup yields CDR1 SGHTA and CDR2 FQGNSA. The CDR3 has 16 amino acids. The CDR3 loop reads CASSINGLGRYNEQYF. The CDR3 DNA reads as TGTGCCAGCAGCATCAACGGTCTCGGGAGGTACAATGAGCAGTACTTC.

The chain couples TRBV4-1 to TRBJ2-7, with 8 positions matching TRBD2. J gave up 3 bases and V 5 bases, and 9 bases lay outside the gene matches. Germline CDR1 is MGHRA and CDR2 is YSYEKL. This CDR3 comprises 15 residues. Here the CDR3 DNA reads TGCGCCAGCAGCTTCCTAAGCGGGAGCCTCTACGAGCAGTACTTC. Translated, it gives CASSFLSGSLYEQYF.

This clonotype was recorded many times. The rearrangement uses TRBV7-2 and TRBJ2-7; 9 nucleotides line up with TRBD2. CDR3 length equals 15 residues. From germline, CDR1 is SGHTA and CDR2 FQGNSA. V lost 4 bases and J lost 3; bases outside the gene matches: 7. In DNA form, the CDR3 reads TGTGCCAGCAGCTATGACACTAGCGGGTACTACGAGCAGTACTTC. As protein: CASSYDTSGYYEQYF.

This clonotype was observed a handful of times. In nucleotides, the CDR3 is TGTGCCAGCAGCCAAGATCAGAACCTCTATGGCTACACCTTC. Its translation is CASSQDQNLYGYTF. The genes are TRBV3-1 and TRBJ1-2; D is ambiguous. Trimming cost V 0 bases and J 4 bases, with 9 bases left between them. This CDR3 is built from 14 residues. Germline V CDR1 and CDR2: LGHDT, YNNKEL (reference sequence).

The rearrangement joins TRBV7-9 to TRBJ2-1, with 13 bases aligning to TRBD2. V lost 5 bases, J lost 6 bases, and 4 bases stayed unmatched. This CDR3 region has 15 residues. Germline V gene data show CDR1 as SEHNR and CDR2 as FQNEAQ (reference sequence). CDR3 amino acids: CASSPWTSGGNEQFF. For the CDR3, the DNA is TGTGCCAGCAGCCCGTGGACTAGCGGGGGCAATGAGCAGTTCTTC.

The V and J genes are TRBV20-1 and TRBJ1-1; possible D gene TRBD1, 6 bases. CDR1 DFQATT and CDR2 SNEGSKA come from the germline V gene (reference sequence). The CDR3 length is 13 residues. With 0 bases removed from V and 5 bases from J, the gap between germline ends came to 10 bases. CDR3 in amino acids: CSARDGGLTEAFF. The CDR3 nucleotides read TGCAGTGCTAGAGATGGGGGCTTAACTGAAGCTTTCTTT.

This chain joins TRBV7-8 and TRBJ2-1, with 11 bases fitting TRBD2. Trimming at V came to 3 bases and at J to 6 bases, leaving 4 bases not matched to a gene. The CDR3 runs to 15 residues. The V gene's germline CDR1 is SGHVS and CDR2 FQNEAQ. The CDR3 loop is CASSFIAGGVNEQFF. In DNA form, the CDR3 reads TGTGCCAGCAGCTTTATAGCGGGAGGGGTCAATGAGCAGTTCTTC.

This clonotype was seen only a few times. The gene calls are TRBV7-9 and TRBJ2-1; 8 bases are shared with TRBD2. The germline V gene has CDR1 SEHNR and CDR2 FQNEAQ (reference sequence). CDR3 length: 14 amino acids. V gave up 0 bases and J gave up 8 bases; unmatched junction bases: 3. CDR3 bases: TGTGCCAGCAGCTTAGCCGTAGCGGGGCATGAGCAGTTCTTC. This gives the protein CASSLAVAGHEQFF. Using reference TRBV7-9 and TRBJ2-1 for the parts outside the CDR3, the full variable domain is DTGVSQNPRHKITKRGQNVTFRCDPISEHNRLYWYRQTLGQGPEFLTYFQNEAQLEKSRLLSDRFSAERPKGSFSTLEIQRTEQGDSAMYLCASSLAVAGHEQFFGPGTRLTVL.

With regard to this clonotype: The junction departs from germline at one end; a sequencing error may be responsible. V and J are TRBV6-6 and TRBJ2-1; D perhaps matches TRBD2 (6 bases). This CDR3 comprises 15 residues. Germline V gene data show CDR1 as MNHNY and CDR2 as SVGAGI (reference sequence). The CDR3 coding sequence is TGTGCCAGCGGGTTACGGGGGTTTGAGAACAATAAGCAGTTCTTC. Translation: CASGLRGFENNKQFF.

This clonotype turned up a few times. This chain connects TRBV7-9 to TRBJ2-7; D is possibly TRBD1 or TRBD2 (5 bases each). Germline V gives CDR1 SEHNR, CDR2 FQNEAQ (reference sequence). Trimming left V 2 bases short and J 4 bases short, with 12 bases between. The CDR3 spans 14 residues. Here the CDR3 DNA reads TGTGCCAGCAGCTTAAATAATGGGGGATACGAGCAGTACTTC. Translation: CASSLNNGGYEQYF. The whole variable domain, filled in from reference TRBV7-9 and TRBJ2-7, reads DTGVSQNPRHKITKRGQNVTFRCDPISEHNRLYWYRQTLGQGPEFLTYFQNEAQLEKSRLLSDRFSAERPKGSFSTLEIQRTEQGDSAMYLCASSLNNGGYEQYFGPGTRLTVT.

Note on this clonotype: An end of the junction differs from the germline gene, which may be a read error. The V gene is TRBV7-2, the J gene TRBJ1-1; the D is unclear. The length of the CDR3 is 13 residues. The germline V gene has CDR1 SGHTA and CDR2 FQGNSA. CDR3 loop: CASSWPGNAEAFF. The CDR3 bases are TGTGCCAGCAGCTGGCCCGGGAACGCTGAAGCTTTCTTT.

A few counts support this clonotype. V is TRBV4-1 and J is TRBJ2-5; TRBD2 aligns across 7 bases. CDR1 and CDR2 (germline): MGHRA, YSYEKL. The CDR3 length is 15 residues. The junction had 13 bases not matched to a gene; V was cut back by 1 base and J by 11 bases. CDR3 amino acids: CASSQAGGSGHEQYF. The CDR3 coding sequence is TGCGCCAGCAGCCAAGCGGGAGGTAGCGGGCATGAGCAGTACTTC.

Of note for this clonotype: This may be a read error, as it is one base from a much larger clone. The chain is built from TRBV4-2 and TRBJ2-4; 9 bases are shared with TRBD1. The end of the DNA fits TRBJ2-7 better, so the J call may be wrong. From germline, CDR1 is LGHNA and CDR2 YNFKEQ. The CDR3 runs to 17 residues. CDR3 residues: CASNQGPTGTGFNEQYF. As DNA, the CDR3 is TGTGCCAGCAACCAAGGCCCGACCGGGACAGGGTTCAACGAGCAGTACTTC.

This clonotype appeared once. The chain joins TRBV20-1 to TRBJ2-3, with a possible D match to TRBD1 (6 bases). V was shortened by 6 bases and J by 4 bases, with 23 bases between the two germline ends. Looked up from germline, CDR1 is DFQATT and CDR2 is SNEGSKA (reference sequence). This CDR3 region has 16 residues. CDR3 protein: CSATKQGNLGADTQYF. The DNA of the CDR3 is TGCAGTGCGACCAAACAGGGAAATCTCGGGGCAGATACGCAGTATTTT.

The chain has TRBV7-8 and TRBJ2-2; D remains ambiguous. The germline CDR1 and CDR2 sequences are SGHVS and FQNEAQ. Trimming cost V 7 bases and J 2 bases, with 14 bases left between them. The CDR3 length is 15 residues. CDR3 sequence (DNA): TGTGCCAGCACCCGAGTGGGCTTAAACACCGGGGAGCTGTTTTTT. It yields the protein CASTRVGLNTGELFF.

This clonotype showed up just a few times. The chain carries TRBV30 and TRBJ2-7; D is unclear. Germline assignment: CDR1 GTSNPN and CDR2 SVGIG (reference sequence). The CDR3 is 13 amino acids. Trimming removed 1 base from V and 0 bases from J, with 7 bases in between. The CDR3 sequence: CAWSGPHSYEQYF. The CDR3 DNA reads TGTGCCTGGAGTGGACCCCACTCCTACGAGCAGTACTTC.

The V gene is TRBV5-1, the J gene TRBJ2-3, with TRBD2 identical over 8 bases. V lost 3 bases, J lost 6 bases, and 9 bases stayed unmatched. The germline V gene has CDR1 SGHRS and CDR2 YFSETQ. The CDR3 runs to 15 residues. This CDR3 reads CASSSSGPPWDTQYF. CDR3 sequence (DNA): TGCGCCAGCAGCTCTAGCGGGCCCCCTTGGGATACGCAGTATTTT.

The chain couples TRBV10-3 to TRBJ2-2; TRBD2 is a possible D gene (6 bases). Trimming pared 10 bases from V and 5 bases from J, leaving 11 bases between. In germline, CDR1 is ENHRY, CDR2 SYGVKD. The CDR3 contains 12 residues. The CDR3 loop reads CATVSGTGELFF. The CDR3 DNA is TGTGCCACCGTAAGCGGGACCGGGGAGCTGTTTTTT.